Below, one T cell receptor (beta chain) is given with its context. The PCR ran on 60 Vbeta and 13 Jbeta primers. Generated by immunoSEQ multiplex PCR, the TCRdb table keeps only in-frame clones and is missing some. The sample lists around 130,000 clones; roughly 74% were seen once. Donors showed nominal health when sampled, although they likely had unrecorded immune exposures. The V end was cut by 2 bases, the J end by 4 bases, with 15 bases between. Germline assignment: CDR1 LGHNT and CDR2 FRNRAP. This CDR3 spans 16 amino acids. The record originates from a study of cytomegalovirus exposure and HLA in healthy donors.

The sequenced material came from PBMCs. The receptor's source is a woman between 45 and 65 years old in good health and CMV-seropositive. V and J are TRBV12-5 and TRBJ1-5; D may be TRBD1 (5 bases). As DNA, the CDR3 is TGTGCTAGTGGTTTGTTTTGGCAGGGAGGGAATCAGCCCCAGCATTTT. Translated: CASGLFWQGGNQPQHF.